Given below is one T cell receptor beta chain in context. The V end was cut by 7 bases, the J end by 2 bases, with 12 bases between. Germline CDR1 is MNHEY and CDR2 is SVGAGI. This CDR3 contains 14 residues. The data belong to a study of blood T cell repertoires in COVID-19. Study in general: Researchers got acute and convalescent COVID-19 samples from the United States, Italy and Spain. Sources were T cells, B-cell-depleted T cells, or PBMCs; the material itself was cDNA or gDNA.

The table came from immunoSEQ multiplex PCR; TCRdb's copy has only in-frame clones and leaves some out. The table records about 140,000 clones, about nine tenths of them present only once. This receptor was obtained from a woman of 80 years or more with acute or convalescent COVID-19. Sequenced material: peripheral blood. J is TRBJ1-3 and V is TRBV6-5; D gene unclear. The CDR3 DNA is TGTGCCAGCATCTCGTACGGTCCTGGAAACACCATATATTTT. It encodes CASISYGPGNTIYF.